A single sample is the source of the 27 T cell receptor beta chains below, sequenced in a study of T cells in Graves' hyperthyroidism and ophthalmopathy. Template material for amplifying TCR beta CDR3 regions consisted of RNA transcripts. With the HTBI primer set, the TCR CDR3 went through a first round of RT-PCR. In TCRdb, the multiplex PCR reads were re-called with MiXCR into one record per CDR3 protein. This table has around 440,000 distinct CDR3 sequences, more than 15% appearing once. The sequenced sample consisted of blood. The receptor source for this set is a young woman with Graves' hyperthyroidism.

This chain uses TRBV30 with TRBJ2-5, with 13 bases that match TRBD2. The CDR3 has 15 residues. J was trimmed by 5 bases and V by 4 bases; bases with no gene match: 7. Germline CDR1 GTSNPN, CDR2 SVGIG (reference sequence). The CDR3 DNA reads TGTGCCTGGACCTCTGGACTAGCGGGAGTGGAGACCCAGTACTTC. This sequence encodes CAWTSGLAGVETQYF.

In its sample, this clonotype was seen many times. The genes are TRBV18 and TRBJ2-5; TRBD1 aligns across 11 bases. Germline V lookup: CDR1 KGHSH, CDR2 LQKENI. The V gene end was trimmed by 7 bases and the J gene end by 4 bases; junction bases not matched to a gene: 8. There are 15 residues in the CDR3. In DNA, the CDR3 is TGTGCCAGCTTCACGGACAGGGGGCCACGAGAGACCCAGTACTTC. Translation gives CASFTDRGPRETQYF. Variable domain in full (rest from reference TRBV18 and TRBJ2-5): NAGVMQNPRHLVRRRGQEARLRCSPMKGHSHVYWYRQLPEEGLKFMVYLQKENIIDESGMPKERFSAEFPKEGPSILRIQQVVRGDSAAYFCASFTDRGPRETQYFGPGTRLLVL.

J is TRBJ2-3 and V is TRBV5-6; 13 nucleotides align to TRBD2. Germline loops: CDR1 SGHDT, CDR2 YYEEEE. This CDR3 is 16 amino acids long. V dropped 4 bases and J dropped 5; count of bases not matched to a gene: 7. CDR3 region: CASSLGTSGVIDTQYF. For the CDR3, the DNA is TGTGCCAGCAGCCTGGGGACTAGCGGGGTAATAGATACGCAGTATTTT.

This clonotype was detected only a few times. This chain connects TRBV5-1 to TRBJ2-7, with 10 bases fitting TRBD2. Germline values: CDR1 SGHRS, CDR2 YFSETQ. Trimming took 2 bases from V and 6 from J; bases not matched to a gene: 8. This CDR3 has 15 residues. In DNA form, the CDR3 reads TGCGCCAGCAGCTTAACTAGCGGGGAGAGCCCCGAGCAGTACTTC. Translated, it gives CASSLTSGESPEQYF.

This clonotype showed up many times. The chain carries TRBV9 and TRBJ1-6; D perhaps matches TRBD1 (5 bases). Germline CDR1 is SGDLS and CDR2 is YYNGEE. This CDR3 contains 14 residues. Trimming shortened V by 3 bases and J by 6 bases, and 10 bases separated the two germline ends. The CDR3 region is CASSAGDFNSPLHF. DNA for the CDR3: TGTGCCAGCAGCGCCGGGGACTTTAATTCACCCCTCCACTTT. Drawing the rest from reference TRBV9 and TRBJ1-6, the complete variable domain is DSGVTQTPKHLITATGQRVTLRCSPRSGDLSVYWYQQSLDQGLQFLIQYYNGEERAKGNILERFSAQQFPDLHSELNLSSLELGDSALYFCASSAGDFNSPLHFGNGTRLTVT.

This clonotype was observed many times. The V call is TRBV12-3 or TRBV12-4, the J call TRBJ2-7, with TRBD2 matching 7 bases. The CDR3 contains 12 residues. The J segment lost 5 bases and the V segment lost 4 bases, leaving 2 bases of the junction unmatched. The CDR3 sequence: CASSSSGDEQYF. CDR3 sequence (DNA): TGTGCCAGCAGTTCGAGCGGGGACGAGCAGTACTTC.

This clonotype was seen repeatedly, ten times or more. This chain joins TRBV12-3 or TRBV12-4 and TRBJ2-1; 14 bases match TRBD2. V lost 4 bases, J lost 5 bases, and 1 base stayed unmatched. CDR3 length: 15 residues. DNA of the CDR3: TGTGCCAGCAGTTGGGGACTAGCGGGAGACAATGAGCAGTTCTTC. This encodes CASSWGLAGDNEQFF.

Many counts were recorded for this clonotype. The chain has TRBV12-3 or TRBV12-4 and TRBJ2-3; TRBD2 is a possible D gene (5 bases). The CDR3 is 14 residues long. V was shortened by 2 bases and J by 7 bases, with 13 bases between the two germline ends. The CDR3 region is CASSLREYPHTQYF. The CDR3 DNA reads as TGTGCCAGCAGTTTAAGGGAGTACCCCCATACGCAGTATTTT.

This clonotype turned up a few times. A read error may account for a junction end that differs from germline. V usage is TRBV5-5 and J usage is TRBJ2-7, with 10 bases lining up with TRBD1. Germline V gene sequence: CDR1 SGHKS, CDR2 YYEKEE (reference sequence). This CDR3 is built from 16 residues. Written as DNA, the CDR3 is TGTGCCAGCAGCCCCGGGACAGGGGAATTTTCCTCCGAGCAGTACTTC. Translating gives CASSPGTGEFSSEQYF.

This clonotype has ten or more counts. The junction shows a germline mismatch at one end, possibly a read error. In DNA, the CDR3 is TGTGCTAGCAGCCCCGGGACTAGCGGGAGTACCCCGCAGTATTTT. This encodes CASSPGTSGSTPQYF. This chain connects TRBV7-7 to TRBJ2-3; 14 nucleotides match TRBD2. This CDR3 has 15 residues. Germline loops: CDR1 SSHAT, CDR2 FNYEAQ (reference sequence).

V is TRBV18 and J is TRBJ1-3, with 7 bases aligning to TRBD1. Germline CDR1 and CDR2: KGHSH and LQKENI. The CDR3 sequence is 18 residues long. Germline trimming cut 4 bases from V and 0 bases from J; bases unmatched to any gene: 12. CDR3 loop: CASSLLKQGKGSGNTIYF. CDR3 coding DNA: TGTGCCAGCTCACTTCTCAAACAGGGGAAGGGCTCTGGAAACACCATATATTTT.

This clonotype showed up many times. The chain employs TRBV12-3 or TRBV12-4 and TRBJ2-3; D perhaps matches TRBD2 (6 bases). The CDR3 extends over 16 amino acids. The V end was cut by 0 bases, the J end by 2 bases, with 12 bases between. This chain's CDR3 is CASSLAARGNTDTQYF. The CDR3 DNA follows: TGTGCCAGCAGTTTAGCGGCCCGGGGGAACACAGATACGCAGTATTTT.

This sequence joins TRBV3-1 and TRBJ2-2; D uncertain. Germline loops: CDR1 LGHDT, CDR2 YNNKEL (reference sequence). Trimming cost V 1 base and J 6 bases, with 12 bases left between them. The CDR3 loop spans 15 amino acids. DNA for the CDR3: TGTGCCAGCAGCCAAGTGAAACGCCCGGCCGGGGAGCTGTTTTTT. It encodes CASSQVKRPAGELFF.

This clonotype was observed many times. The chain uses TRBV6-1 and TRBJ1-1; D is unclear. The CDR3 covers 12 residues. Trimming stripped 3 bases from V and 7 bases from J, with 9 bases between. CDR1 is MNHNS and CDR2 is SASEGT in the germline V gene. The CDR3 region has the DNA TGTGCCAGCAGTGATCCAGGCAATGAAGCTTTCTTT. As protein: CASSDPGNEAFF.

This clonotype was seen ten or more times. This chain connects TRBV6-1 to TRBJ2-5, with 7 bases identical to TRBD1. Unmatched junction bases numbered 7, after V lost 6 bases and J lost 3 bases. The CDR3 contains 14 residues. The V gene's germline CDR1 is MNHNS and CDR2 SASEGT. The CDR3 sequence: CASRADRAEETQYF. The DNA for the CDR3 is TGTGCCAGCAGGGCCGACAGGGCAGAAGAGACCCAGTACTTC.

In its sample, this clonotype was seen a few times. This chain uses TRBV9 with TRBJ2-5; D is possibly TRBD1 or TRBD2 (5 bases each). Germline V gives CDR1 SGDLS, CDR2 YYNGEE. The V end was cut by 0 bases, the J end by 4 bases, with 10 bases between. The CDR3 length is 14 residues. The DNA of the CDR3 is TGTGCCAGCAGCGTAGGAGGGGCAGGAGAGACCCAGTACTTC. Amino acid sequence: CASSVGGAGETQYF.

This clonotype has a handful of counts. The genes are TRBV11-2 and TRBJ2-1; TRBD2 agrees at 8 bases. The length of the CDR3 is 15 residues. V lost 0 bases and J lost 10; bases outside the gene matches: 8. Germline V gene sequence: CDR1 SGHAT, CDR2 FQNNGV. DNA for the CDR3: TGTGCCAGCAGCTTAGAACCGGGAGGGCCGTCCGAGCAGTTCTTC. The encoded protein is CASSLEPGGPSEQFF.

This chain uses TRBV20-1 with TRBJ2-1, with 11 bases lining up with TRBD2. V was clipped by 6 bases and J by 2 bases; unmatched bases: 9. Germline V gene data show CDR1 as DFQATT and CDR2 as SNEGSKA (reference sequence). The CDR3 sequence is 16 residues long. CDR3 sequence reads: CSAPLAGGPPYNEQFF. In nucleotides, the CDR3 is TGCAGTGCACCGCTAGCGGGGGGCCCCCCCTACAATGAGCAGTTCTTC.

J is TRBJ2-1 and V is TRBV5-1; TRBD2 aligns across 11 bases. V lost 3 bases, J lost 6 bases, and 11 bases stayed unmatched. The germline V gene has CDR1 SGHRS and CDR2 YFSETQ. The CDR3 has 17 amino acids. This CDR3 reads CASSSSGLAVTPNEQFF. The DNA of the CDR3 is TGCGCCAGCAGCTCCTCGGGACTAGCGGTCACCCCCAATGAGCAGTTCTTC.

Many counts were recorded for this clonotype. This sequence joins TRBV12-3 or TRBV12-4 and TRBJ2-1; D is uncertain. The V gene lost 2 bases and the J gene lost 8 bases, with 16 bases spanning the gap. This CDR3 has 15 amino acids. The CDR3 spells CASSLWGSLGHEQFF. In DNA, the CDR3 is TGTGCCAGCAGTTTATGGGGTAGTTTAGGCCATGAGCAGTTCTTC.

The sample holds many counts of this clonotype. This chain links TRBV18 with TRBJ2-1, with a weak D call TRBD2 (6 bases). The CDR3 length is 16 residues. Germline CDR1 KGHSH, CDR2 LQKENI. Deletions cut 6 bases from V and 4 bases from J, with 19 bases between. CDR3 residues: CASSLKEGVGYNEQFF. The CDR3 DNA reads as TGTGCCAGCTCTCTCAAGGAGGGAGTCGGGTACAATGAGCAGTTCTTC.

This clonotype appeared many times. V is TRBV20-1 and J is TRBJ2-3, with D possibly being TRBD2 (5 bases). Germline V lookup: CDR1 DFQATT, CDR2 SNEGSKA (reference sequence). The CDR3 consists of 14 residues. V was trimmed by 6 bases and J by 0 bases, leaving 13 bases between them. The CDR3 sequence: CSAKSGTSTDTQYF. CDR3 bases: TGCAGTGCGAAGAGCGGAACTAGCACAGATACGCAGTATTTT.

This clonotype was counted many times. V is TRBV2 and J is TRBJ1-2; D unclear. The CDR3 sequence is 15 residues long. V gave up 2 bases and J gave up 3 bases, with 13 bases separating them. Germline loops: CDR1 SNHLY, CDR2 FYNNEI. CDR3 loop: CASSERAQIYYGYTF. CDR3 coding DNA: TGTGCCAGCAGTGAAAGAGCACAGATCTACTATGGCTACACCTTC.

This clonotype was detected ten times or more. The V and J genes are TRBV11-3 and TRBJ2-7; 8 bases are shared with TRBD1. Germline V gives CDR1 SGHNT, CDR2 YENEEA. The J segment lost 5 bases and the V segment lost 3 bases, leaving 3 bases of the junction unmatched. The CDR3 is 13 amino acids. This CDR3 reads CASSFDRGHEQYF. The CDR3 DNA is TGTGCCAGCAGCTTTGACAGGGGCCACGAGCAGTACTTC.

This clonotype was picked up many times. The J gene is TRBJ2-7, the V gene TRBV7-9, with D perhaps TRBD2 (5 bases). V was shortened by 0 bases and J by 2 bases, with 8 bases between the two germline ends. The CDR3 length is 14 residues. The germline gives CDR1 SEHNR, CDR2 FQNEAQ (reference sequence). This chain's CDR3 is CASSLARGTYEQYF. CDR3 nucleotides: TGTGCCAGCAGCTTAGCACGGGGAACCTACGAGCAGTACTTC.

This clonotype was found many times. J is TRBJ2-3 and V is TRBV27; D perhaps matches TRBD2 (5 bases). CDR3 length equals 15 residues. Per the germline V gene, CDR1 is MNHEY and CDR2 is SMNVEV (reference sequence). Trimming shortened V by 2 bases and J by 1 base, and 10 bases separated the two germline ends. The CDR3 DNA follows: TGTGCCAGCAGTTTAGACCACGGGGGCACAGATACGCAGTATTTT. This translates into CASSLDHGGTDTQYF.

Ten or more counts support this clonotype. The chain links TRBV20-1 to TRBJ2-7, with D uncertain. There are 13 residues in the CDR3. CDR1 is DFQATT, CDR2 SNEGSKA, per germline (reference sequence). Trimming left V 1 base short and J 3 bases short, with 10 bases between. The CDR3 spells CSARVGRSYEQYF. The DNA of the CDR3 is TGCAGTGCTAGAGTGGGTCGAAGCTACGAGCAGTACTTC.